This TCR beta chain appears in the sequencing data of a study of blood T cell repertoires in COVID-19. Study at large: PBMCs, B-cell-depleted T cells, or T cells were the source of the cDNA or gDNA that made up the material.

Sequenced by immunoSEQ multiplex PCR; TCRdb stores in-frame clones only, minus some. The top ten clones hold less than 4% of a sample with about 53,000 clones, 85% to 90% of them seen once. The CDR3 spans 17 residues. CDR1 is MNHEY and CDR2 is SMNVEV in the germline V gene (reference sequence). V shed 2 bases and J shed 2 bases, with 16 bases lying between them. The chain is built from TRBV27 and TRBJ2-1, with D maybe TRBD1 (5 bases). The origin of this receptor is a man aged 45-60 years with acute or convalescent COVID-19. Sequencing input: peripheral blood. CDR3 amino acids: CASSLRSTAMAYNEQFF. The CDR3 DNA reads TGTGCCAGCAGTTTACGCTCGACAGCAATGGCCTACAATGAGCAGTTCTTC.